Shown below are 2 T cell receptor beta chains from a single sample sequenced in a study of blood T cell repertoires in COVID-19. Assay: immunoSEQ multiplex PCR; the TCRdb copy retains only in-frame clones and omits some. The sample comprises more than 250,000 clones, over 75% of which are singletons, and 5.1% rests with the top ten. The sequenced sample was peripheral blood. These TCRs come from a man between 50 and 59 years old with active or convalescent COVID-19.

The chain employs TRBV28 and TRBJ2-1; the D gene is possibly TRBD2 (5 bases). Trimming cost V 3 bases and J 5 bases, with 17 bases left between them. The CDR3 contains 16 residues. The germline V gene has CDR1 MDHEN and CDR2 SYDVKM. The CDR3 reads CASSFASGRSHNEQFF. The DNA of the CDR3 is TGTGCCAGCAGTTTTGCGAGCGGACGATCCCACAATGAGCAGTTCTTC.

The gene calls are TRBV28 and TRBJ1-1, with 8 bases fitting TRBD1. CDR3 length: 14 residues. The trim removed 5 bases at V and 5 bases at J, leaving 7 bases unmatched. The germline CDR1 and CDR2 sequences are MDHEN and SYDVKM. The CDR3 region is CASSKDRVVTEAFF. CDR3 sequence (DNA): TGTGCCAGCAGTAAGGACAGGGTGGTTACTGAAGCTTTCTTT.